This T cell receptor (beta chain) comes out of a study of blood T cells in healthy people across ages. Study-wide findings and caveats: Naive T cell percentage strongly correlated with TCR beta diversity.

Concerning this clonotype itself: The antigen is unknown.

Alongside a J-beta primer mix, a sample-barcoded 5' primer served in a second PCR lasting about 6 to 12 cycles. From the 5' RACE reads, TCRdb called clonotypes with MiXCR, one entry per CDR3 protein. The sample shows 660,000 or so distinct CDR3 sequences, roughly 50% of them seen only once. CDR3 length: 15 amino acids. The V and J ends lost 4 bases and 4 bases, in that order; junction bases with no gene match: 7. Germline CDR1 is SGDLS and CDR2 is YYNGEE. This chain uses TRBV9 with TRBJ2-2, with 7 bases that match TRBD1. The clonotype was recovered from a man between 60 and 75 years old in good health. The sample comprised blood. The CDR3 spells CASSTLTGFTGELFF. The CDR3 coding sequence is TGTGCCAGCAGCACCCTGACAGGGTTCACCGGGGAGCTGTTTTTT.